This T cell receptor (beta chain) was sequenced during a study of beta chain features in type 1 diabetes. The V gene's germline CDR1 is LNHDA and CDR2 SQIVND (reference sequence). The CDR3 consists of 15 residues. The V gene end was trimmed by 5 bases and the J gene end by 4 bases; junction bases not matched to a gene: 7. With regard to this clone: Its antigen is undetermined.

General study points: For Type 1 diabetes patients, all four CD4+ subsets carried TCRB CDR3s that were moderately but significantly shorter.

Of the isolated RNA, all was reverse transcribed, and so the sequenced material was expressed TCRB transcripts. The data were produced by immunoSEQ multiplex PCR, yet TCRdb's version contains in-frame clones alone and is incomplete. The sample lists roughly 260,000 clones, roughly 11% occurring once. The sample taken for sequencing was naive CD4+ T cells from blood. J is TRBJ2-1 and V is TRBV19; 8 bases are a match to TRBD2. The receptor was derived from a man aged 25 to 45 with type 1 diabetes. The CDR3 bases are TGTGCCAGTAGTCTGGGCCAGCGGGGGTACAATGAGCAGTTCTTC. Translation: CASSLGQRGYNEQFF.